The 9 T cell receptor beta chains below come from one sample, sequenced in a study of T-cell reconstitution after alpha-beta-depleted transplantation in children. During its preparation, the TCRbeta library received unique molecular identifiers. TCRdb recomputed calls from the PCR reads with MiXCR, one row per CDR3 protein. The profile covers 83,000 or so distinct CDR3 sequences, with approximately 8.4% appearing a single time and roughly 7% taken by the ten largest. This specimen consisted of PBMCs from the stem cell graft donor, obtained from the stem cell graft. The receptors stem from a human donor who donated a stem cell graft to a child with congenital amegakaryocytic thrombocytopenia.

This clonotype was picked up many times. This chain uses TRBV7-2 with TRBJ2-3, with D maybe TRBD2 (5 bases). CDR3 length: 14 residues. Trimming took 8 bases from V and 6 from J, leaving 18 bases between them. Per the germline V gene, CDR1 is SGHTA and CDR2 is FQGNSA. CDR3 nucleotide sequence: TGTGCCAGCGCCCAGGAGGCTAGTATGGATACGCAGTATTTT. Its translation is CASAQEASMDTQYF.

Points on this clonotype: This sequence may be a read error, since a much larger clone differs from it by one base. The gene calls are TRBV28 and TRBJ1-2; D is perhaps TRBD1 (5 bases). The length of the CDR3 is 14 residues. Germline V gene data show CDR1 as MDHEN and CDR2 as SYDVKM. The chain's CDR3 is CVSSLWGSNYGYTF. The CDR3 coding sequence is TGTGTCAGCAGTCTCTGGGGGAGTAACTATGGCTACACCTTC.

In this sample, this clonotype turned up a few times. The CDR3 loop is CAWNGGPGELFF. CDR3 DNA: TGTGCCTGGAATGGGGGTCCCGGGGAGCTGTTTTTT. The chain is built from TRBV30 and TRBJ2-2; possibly TRBD1 or TRBD2 for D (5 bases each). Trimming pared 4 bases from V and 6 bases from J, leaving 9 bases between. Germline V gene data show CDR1 as GTSNPN and CDR2 as SVGIG (reference sequence). This CDR3 region has 12 residues.

This clonotype was seen repeatedly, ten times or more. This chain connects TRBV12-3 or TRBV12-4 to TRBJ2-1; 11 nucleotides agree with TRBD2. The ends lost 3 bases at V and 9 bases at J; junction bases unmatched: 4. This CDR3 spans 14 amino acids. In nucleotides, the CDR3 is TGTGCCAGCAGTTTTGATGGACTAGCGGGTGAGCAGTTCTTC. It translates to CASSFDGLAGEQFF.

This clonotype was seen repeatedly, ten times or more. This chain joins TRBV7-9 and TRBJ1-2; D not certain. This CDR3 is built from 14 residues. Germline V gene lookup returns CDR1 SEHNR and CDR2 FQNEAQ (reference sequence). V was cut by 5 bases and J by 5 bases, with 15 bases left in between. CDR3: CASSRETSLYGYTF. CDR3 in DNA: TGTGCCAGCAGCAGAGAGACTTCGCTTTATGGCTACACCTTC.

The V gene is TRBV5-6, the J gene TRBJ2-5; 8 bases align to TRBD1. This CDR3 region has 17 residues. Germline V CDR1 and CDR2: SGHDT, YYEEEE. Unmatched junction bases numbered 15, after V lost 4 bases and J lost 4 bases. The CDR3 loop reads CASSLGQGAVRRETQYF. For the CDR3, the DNA is TGTGCCAGCAGCCTTGGGCAGGGGGCTGTTCGGCGAGAGACCCAGTACTTC.

This clonotype was seen at least ten times. The rearrangement links TRBV2 to TRBJ2-1; the D call may be TRBD1 or TRBD2 (6 bases each). Germline CDR1 reads SNHLY; CDR2 reads FYNNEI. The V end was cut by 11 bases, the J end by 10 bases, with 15 bases between. The CDR3 runs to 11 residues. The chain's CDR3 is CAGGAGQEQFF. In DNA form, the CDR3 reads TGTGCCGGAGGGGCGGGACAAGAGCAGTTCTTC. Based on the CDR3 plus reference TRBV2 and TRBJ2-1, the full variable domain is EPEVTQTPSHQVTQMGQEVILRCVPISNHLYFYWYRQILGQKVEFLVSFYNNEISEKSEIFDDQFSVERPDGSNFTLKIRSTKLEDSAMYFCAGGAGQEQFFGPGTRLTVL.

This clonotype was recorded many times. A read error may account for a junction end that differs from germline. The J gene is TRBJ2-4, the V gene TRBV5-1; D not resolved. Germline V CDR1 and CDR2: SGHRS, YFSETQ. This CDR3 is built from 13 residues. CDR3 bases: TGCGCCAGCAGCTTGCAAGCCCAAAACATTCAGTACTTC. This translates into CASSLQAQNIQYF. The whole variable domain, remainder taken from reference TRBV5-1 and TRBJ2-4, is KAGVTQTPRYLIKTRGQQVTLSCSPISGHRSVSWYQQTPGQGLQFLFEYFSETQRNKGNFPGRFSGRQFSNSRSEMNVSTLELGDSALYLCASSLQAQNIQYFGAGTRLSVL.

At least ten counts were recorded for this clonotype. The chain uses TRBV12-3 or TRBV12-4 and TRBJ2-3, with a possible D match to TRBD1 (6 bases). The V end was cut by 6 bases, the J end by 8 bases, with 12 bases between. There are 12 residues in the CDR3. CDR3 sequence: CASREQGSTQYF. In nucleotides, the CDR3 is TGTGCCAGCAGGGAACAGGGCTCTACGCAGTATTTT.